This entry features one T cell receptor (beta chain) sequence. Sequence at one end of the junction differs from germline and may be a read error. During its preparation, the TCRbeta library received unique molecular identifiers. In TCRdb, the PCR reads were re-called with MiXCR into one record per CDR3 protein. In the table there are 150,000 to 200,000 distinct CDR3 sequences, 11% of which are singletons. The data derive from a study of T-cell reconstitution after alpha-beta-depleted transplantation in children. CDR3 length equals 16 residues. From germline, CDR1 is KGHSH and CDR2 LQKENI. This TCR derives from a boy between 2 and 15 years old with acute myeloid leukemia, due to receive a stem cell transplant. Specimen: PBMCs, collected before TCRalphabeta/CD19-depleted stem cell transplant. This rearrangement joins TRBV18 to TRBJ2-2; D unclear. In DNA form, the CDR3 reads TGTGCCAACTCACCACTATCCAGGACGAACACCGTGGAGCTGTTTTTT. Translation: CANSPLSRTNTVELFF.